These 29 T cell receptor beta chains originate from one sample sequenced in a study of OX40 agonist ivuxolimab in advanced cancers. Library method: the immunoSEQ multiplex PCR assay. Held by TCRdb, this immuneACCESS table contains in-frame sequences only and omits some clones. Under half of the omission traces to an unresolved V gene where checked; the cause of the rest is unknown. Present in this sample are fewer than 85,000 clones, 90% of which were seen just once. In total, the top ten clones hold 10% to 11% of the sample. This material consisted of CD4+ or CD8+ T cells sorted from blood, taken in a trial of the OX40 agonist ivuxolimab. The receptors shown here come from an adult with an advanced solid tumor such as melanoma, head and neck, liver or kidney cancer.

CDR3 in amino acids: CAWSTGLAYEQYF. The DNA for the CDR3 is TGTGCCTGGAGTACGGGACTCGCCTACGAGCAGTACTTC. V is TRBV30 and J is TRBJ2-7, with D perhaps TRBD2 (6 bases). The CDR3 is 13 residues long. V dropped 2 bases and J dropped 2 bases, with 10 bases sitting between them. The germline CDR1 and CDR2 sequences are GTSNPN and SVGIG (reference sequence).

This clone is a singleton in its sample. A read error may produce the germline difference seen at one junction end. Other DNA sequences in this sample translate to the same CDR3. The V gene is TRBV27, the J gene TRBJ1-1; possible D gene TRBD1, 5 bases. The CDR3 runs to 13 residues. Germline V CDR1 and CDR2: MNHEY, SMNVEV (reference sequence). The CDR3 region has the DNA TGTGCCAGCAGTTTTGGGGGGAACGCTGAAGCTTTCTTT. This encodes CASSFGGNAEAFF.

V and J are TRBV5-6 and TRBJ2-5; D uncertain. Germline CDR1 is SGHDT and CDR2 is YYEEEE. V was pared by 0 bases and J by 5 bases, with 8 bases between. The CDR3 is 13 amino acids. CDR3 nucleotides: TGTGCCAGCAGCTTGGCAATTAGGGAGACCCAGTACTTC. Encoded protein: CASSLAIRETQYF.

V usage is TRBV5-6 and J usage is TRBJ1-1, with 9 bases lining up with TRBD1. J lost 0 bases, V lost 1 base, and 10 bases had no gene match. Germline loops: CDR1 SGHDT, CDR2 YYEEEE. The CDR3 sequence is 18 residues long. The CDR3 DNA is TGTGCCAGCAGCTTGTTTTTGGGGACAGGGCTTGTGAACACTGAAGCTTTCTTT. Encoded protein: CASSLFLGTGLVNTEAFF.

This clone appeared a single time. The genes are TRBV7-9 and TRBJ2-7; D unresolved. The CDR3 contains 12 residues. CDR1 is SEHNR and CDR2 is FQNEAQ in the germline V gene (reference sequence). V lost 0 bases and J 5 bases, leaving 5 bases between the germline ends. The CDR3: CASSLAINEQYF. CDR3 bases: TGTGCCAGCAGCTTAGCCATCAACGAGCAGTACTTC.

This chain uses TRBV7-8 with TRBJ1-3, with a tentative D call TRBD1 (5 bases). V was clipped by 5 bases and J by 0 bases, with 14 bases between them. In germline, CDR1 is SGHVS, CDR2 FQNEAQ. The CDR3 is 16 amino acids. The CDR3 protein is CASSPSGGSSGNTIYF. The CDR3, as DNA: TGTGCCAGCAGCCCGAGTGGGGGGTCCTCTGGAAACACCATATATTTT.

The chain uses TRBV27 and TRBJ2-1; 8 nucleotides agree with TRBD2. Germline V gives CDR1 MNHEY, CDR2 SMNVEV (reference sequence). With 9 bases clipped from V and 0 bases from J, the junction kept 4 bases outside the gene matches. CDR3 length: 14 residues. The CDR3 nucleotides are TGTGCCAGTGGGAGCGGGAGCTCCTACAATGAGCAGTTCTTC. It yields the protein CASGSGSSYNEQFF.

The chain employs TRBV7-9 and TRBJ1-1; D unclear. CDR1 and CDR2 from the germline V gene are SEHNR and FQNEAQ (reference sequence). The ends were cut back, 5 bases at V and 7 bases at J, with 8 bases in the middle. The CDR3 sequence is 11 residues long. The CDR3 sequence: CASSVQREAFF. The DNA for the CDR3 is TGTGCCAGCAGCGTCCAGCGTGAAGCTTTCTTT.

The chain employs TRBV5-8 and TRBJ1-1, with 7 positions matching TRBD1. CDR3 size: 15 residues. With 5 bases clipped from V and 1 base from J, the junction kept 8 bases outside the gene matches. Germline V gene lookup returns CDR1 SGHTS and CDR2 YDEGEE. DNA of the CDR3: TGTGCCAGCAGTGGGACAGCGTCACCGAACACTGAAGCTTTCTTT. Translation: CASSGTASPNTEAFF.

The rearrangement links TRBV5-1 to TRBJ1-4; no clear D. Trimming pared 4 bases from V and 2 bases from J, leaving 12 bases between. The length of the CDR3 is 15 residues. Germline V gives CDR1 SGHRS, CDR2 YFSETQ. This chain's CDR3 is CASSRWTGTNEKLFF. Written as DNA, the CDR3 is TGCGCCAGCAGCAGGTGGACGGGTACTAATGAAAAACTGTTTTTT.

The chain uses TRBV27 and TRBJ2-7, with a possible D match to TRBD2 (7 bases). Trimming pared 5 bases from V and 7 bases from J, leaving 12 bases between. Germline V CDR1 and CDR2: MNHEY, SMNVEV (reference sequence). The CDR3 covers 12 residues. The CDR3 sequence: CASSQQGGEQYF. The CDR3 DNA follows: TGTGCCAGCAGTCAACAGGGAGGGGAGCAGTACTTC.

This clone has more than one count but fewer than ten. The chain couples TRBV5-1 to TRBJ2-5; D remains unclear. This CDR3 comprises 15 residues. V lost 1 base and J lost 2, with 12 bases in between. Per germline, CDR1 SGHRS and CDR2 YFSETQ. The CDR3 DNA follows: TGCGCCAGCAGCTTGTACACTGGCAGTCAAGAGACCCAGTACTTC. Translated: CASSLYTGSQETQYF.

The rearrangement uses TRBV5-4 and TRBJ2-2; D perhaps matches TRBD2 (5 bases). The ends were cut back, 4 bases at V and 5 bases at J, with 6 bases in the middle. This CDR3 has 12 amino acids. Per germline, CDR1 SGHNT and CDR2 YYREEE (reference sequence). The DNA of the CDR3 is TGTGCCAGCAGCCCGGGGACCGGGGAGCTGTTTTTT. It is translated as CASSPGTGELFF.

V gene TRBV4-1 combines with J gene TRBJ2-1, with TRBD2 as a possible D gene (5 bases). The germline gives CDR1 MGHRA, CDR2 YSYEKL. The germline V and J ends were trimmed by 4 bases and 2 bases, with 9 bases remaining between them. This CDR3 spans 14 amino acids. The CDR3 region is CASSPGVAYNEQFF. In DNA form, the CDR3 reads TGCGCCAGCAGCCCCGGGGTGGCCTACAATGAGCAGTTCTTC.

The chain is built from TRBV29-1 and TRBJ2-7; D possibly corresponds to TRBD2 (6 bases). Deletions cut 5 bases from V and 2 bases from J, with 19 bases between. From germline, CDR1 is SQVTM and CDR2 ANQGSEA. This CDR3 is 15 amino acids long. The CDR3 DNA reads TGCAGCGTTCCTGGACTAAACACCGATACCTACGAGCAGTACTTC. Protein: CSVPGLNTDTYEQYF.

The chain employs TRBV27 and TRBJ1-1; TRBD1 is a possible D gene (5 bases). The V end was cut by 3 bases, the J end by 8 bases, with 10 bases between. The CDR3 extends over 12 amino acids. Germline V gives CDR1 MNHEY, CDR2 SMNVEV (reference sequence). CDR3 region: CASSFPGQEAFF. The CDR3 region has the DNA TGTGCCAGCAGTTTCCCGGGGCAGGAAGCTTTCTTT.

V usage is TRBV10-3 and J usage is TRBJ1-2; unclear D gene. CDR3 size: 15 residues. Germline V gene data show CDR1 as ENHRY and CDR2 as SYGVKD. Trimming stripped 5 bases from V and 3 bases from J, with 16 bases between. The CDR3 loop is CAISPELEPYYGYTF. The CDR3 DNA reads as TGTGCCATCAGTCCAGAGCTCGAACCCTACTATGGCTACACCTTC.

This chain uses TRBV27 with TRBJ2-1, with D maybe TRBD2 (6 bases). Germline V gives CDR1 MNHEY, CDR2 SMNVEV (reference sequence). The V end lost 4 bases, the J end lost 5 bases, and 9 bases lay between the germline ends. This CDR3 is built from 13 residues. The CDR3 spells CASSWGGHNEQFF. The CDR3 DNA sequence: TGTGCCAGCAGTTGGGGAGGCCACAATGAGCAGTTCTTC.

This chain connects TRBV29-1 to TRBJ2-7, with a tentative D call TRBD1 (6 bases). The V end lost 7 bases, the J end lost 3 bases, and 19 bases lay between the germline ends. This CDR3 is 14 amino acids long. Germline CDR1 and CDR2: SQVTM and ANQGSEA. The CDR3 sequence is CSALTRDKLYEQYF. CDR3 coding DNA: TGCAGCGCCCTGACCCGGGACAAGCTCTACGAGCAGTACTTC.

The V gene is TRBV5-6, the J gene TRBJ1-2; D may be TRBD1 (5 bases). Trimming took 2 bases from V and 6 from J, leaving 17 bases between them. CDR1 is SGHDT and CDR2 is YYEEEE in the germline V gene. CDR3 length: 15 amino acids. In DNA form, the CDR3 reads TGTGCCAGCAGCTTTATGTTATCGGGGGACGATGGCTACACCTTC. Translated: CASSFMLSGDDGYTF.

Worth noting for this clone: Other DNA sequences in the same sample also yield this CDR3. The V call is TRBV6-5, the J call TRBJ2-2, with 7 bases identical to TRBD2. The J segment lost 4 bases and the V segment lost 2 bases, leaving 1 base of the junction unmatched. This CDR3 spans 14 amino acids. Per the germline V gene, CDR1 is MNHEY and CDR2 is SVGAGI. CDR3 nucleotide sequence: TGTGCCAGCAGTTACGGCGGGGGCACCGGGGAGCTGTTTTTT. Its translation: CASSYGGGTGELFF.

The rearrangement uses TRBV7-2 and TRBJ2-1; D may be TRBD1 (6 bases). Germline V gene data show CDR1 as SGHTA and CDR2 as FQGNSA. The CDR3 is 16 residues long. V gave up 6 bases and J gave up 3 bases, with 18 bases separating them. The CDR3 DNA is TGTGCCAGCAGAACTGTCCGGGACACATTCTACAATGAGCAGTTCTTC. It is translated as CASRTVRDTFYNEQFF. Based on the CDR3 plus reference TRBV7-2 and TRBJ2-1, the full variable domain is GAGVSQSPSNKVTEKGKDVELRCDPISGHTALYWYRQSLGQGLEFLIYFQGNSAPDKSGLPSDRFSAERTGGSVSTLTIQRTQQEDSAVYLCASRTVRDTFYNEQFFGPGTRLTVL.

The rearrangement links TRBV7-9 to TRBJ2-3; D remains unclear. Looked up from germline, CDR1 is SEHNR and CDR2 is FQNEAQ (reference sequence). This CDR3 contains 17 residues. V lost 3 bases to trimming and J lost 0 bases, with 16 bases between them. CDR3 region: CASSFWGWGSSTDTQYF. CDR3 DNA sequence: TGTGCCAGCAGCTTTTGGGGATGGGGTTCTAGCACAGATACGCAGTATTTT. Full variable domain (remainder filled in from reference TRBV7-9 and TRBJ2-3): DTGVSQNPRHKITKRGQNVTFRCDPISEHNRLYWYRQTLGQGPEFLTYFQNEAQLEKSRLLSDRFSAERPKGSFSTLEIQRTEQGDSAMYLCASSFWGWGSSTDTQYFGPGTRLTVL.

The chain couples TRBV7-9 to TRBJ2-5; 11 nucleotides agree with TRBD2. The trim removed 8 bases at V and 4 bases at J, leaving 9 bases unmatched. Germline-derived CDR1 and CDR2 are SEHNR and FQNEAQ (reference sequence). This CDR3 has 15 residues. CDR3 amino acids: CASSPTGTSGETQYF. In nucleotides, the CDR3 is TGTGCCAGCTCGCCCACGGGGACTAGCGGAGAGACCCAGTACTTC. The variable domain in full, completed from reference TRBV7-9 and TRBJ2-5, reads DTGVSQNPRHKITKRGQNVTFRCDPISEHNRLYWYRQTLGQGPEFLTYFQNEAQLEKSRLLSDRFSAERPKGSFSTLEIQRTEQGDSAMYLCASSPTGTSGETQYFGPGTRLLVL.

The chain is built from TRBV7-9 and TRBJ1-4; D remains unclear. The V end was cut by 2 bases, the J end by 6 bases, with 7 bases between. CDR3 length: 13 residues. Germline CDR1 SEHNR, CDR2 FQNEAQ (reference sequence). CDR3 in amino acids: CASSLRQYEKLFF. The CDR3, as DNA: TGTGCCAGCAGCTTAAGGCAGTATGAAAAACTGTTTTTT. The full variable domain, with the rest looked up from reference TRBV7-9 and TRBJ1-4, is DTGVSQNPRHKITKRGQNVTFRCDPISEHNRLYWYRQTLGQGPEFLTYFQNEAQLEKSRLLSDRFSAERPKGSFSTLEIQRTEQGDSAMYLCASSLRQYEKLFFGSGTQLSVL.

This clone was observed once. V gene TRBV19 combines with J gene TRBJ1-4, with a possible D match to TRBD1 (5 bases). Per the germline V gene, CDR1 is LNHDA and CDR2 is SQIVND (reference sequence). This CDR3 has 13 amino acids. Trimming stripped 5 bases from V and 5 bases from J, with 9 bases between. The CDR3 nucleotides read TGTGCCAGTAGTGCGACAGAGAATGAAAAACTGTTTTTT. Translating gives CASSATENEKLFF. Full variable domain (remainder filled in from reference TRBV19 and TRBJ1-4): DGGITQSPKYLFRKEGQNVTLSCEQNLNHDAMYWYRQDPGQGLRLIYYSQIVNDFQKGDIAEGYSVSREKKESFPLTVTSAQKNPTAFYLCASSATENEKLFFGSGTQLSVL.

The rearrangement links TRBV7-8 to TRBJ2-7; TRBD1 agrees at 7 bases. The ends lost 1 base at V and 2 bases at J; junction bases unmatched: 8. Germline values: CDR1 SGHVS, CDR2 FQNEAQ. The CDR3 contains 16 residues. CDR3 bases: TGTGCCAGCAGCTTAGTGTGGGGGCAGGGGGCCTACGAGCAGTACTTC. Amino acid sequence: CASSLVWGQGAYEQYF.

The chain combines TRBV5-4 with TRBJ2-7; 7 bases line up with TRBD1. The CDR3 loop spans 15 amino acids. CDR1 and CDR2 (germline): SGHNT, YYREEE (reference sequence). V lost 0 bases and J lost 0; bases outside the gene matches: 3. The CDR3 DNA is TGTGCCAGCAGCTTGGATGGGACAGTCTCCTACGAGCAGTACTTC. Translated, it gives CASSLDGTVSYEQYF.

In its sample, this clone was seen once. This chain uses TRBV7-2 with TRBJ2-1; possibly TRBD1 for D (5 bases). In germline, CDR1 is SGHTA, CDR2 FQGNSA. This CDR3 has 15 residues. Between the trimmed V and J ends, which lost 6 bases and 5 bases, there was a span of 17 bases. The CDR3 bases are TGTGCCAGCAGACTAATAGGGGCTGGGGACAATGAGCAGTTCTTC. Amino acids: CASRLIGAGDNEQFF.